This TCR beta chain was sequenced during a study of early T cells in non-severe SARS-CoV-2 infection. Study details: The input, bulk RNA from unsorted whole blood, was sequenced, and chains were unpaired.

The CDR3 runs 15 residues. Per the germline V gene, CDR1 is SQVTM and CDR2 is ANQGSEA. V trimming: 0 bases; J trimming: 6 bases; junction bases outside the gene matches: 10. Attachment of unique molecular identifiers was made to individual cDNA molecules. TCRdb used MiXCR to reprocess the 5' RACE reads, holding one entry per CDR3 protein. The table lists around 81,000 distinct CDR3 sequences, more than 13% of them singletons, with approximately 10% in the top ten. Broader study findings: VDJdb-based matching was biased toward anti-spike CD8 responses and missed private and CD4 specificities.

The table lists this clonotype with many counts. What it binds is unknown. This TCR was recovered from an adult who was a healthcare worker with PCR-confirmed SARS-CoV-2 infection or an uninfected control (not recorded which). V usage is TRBV29-1 and J usage is TRBJ1-2; 7 bases fit TRBD1. Sequencing used whole blood. The CDR3 reads CSVEELRGRSNGYTF. DNA of the CDR3: TGCAGCGTTGAAGAGCTAAGGGGGCGAAGCAATGGCTACACCTTC.